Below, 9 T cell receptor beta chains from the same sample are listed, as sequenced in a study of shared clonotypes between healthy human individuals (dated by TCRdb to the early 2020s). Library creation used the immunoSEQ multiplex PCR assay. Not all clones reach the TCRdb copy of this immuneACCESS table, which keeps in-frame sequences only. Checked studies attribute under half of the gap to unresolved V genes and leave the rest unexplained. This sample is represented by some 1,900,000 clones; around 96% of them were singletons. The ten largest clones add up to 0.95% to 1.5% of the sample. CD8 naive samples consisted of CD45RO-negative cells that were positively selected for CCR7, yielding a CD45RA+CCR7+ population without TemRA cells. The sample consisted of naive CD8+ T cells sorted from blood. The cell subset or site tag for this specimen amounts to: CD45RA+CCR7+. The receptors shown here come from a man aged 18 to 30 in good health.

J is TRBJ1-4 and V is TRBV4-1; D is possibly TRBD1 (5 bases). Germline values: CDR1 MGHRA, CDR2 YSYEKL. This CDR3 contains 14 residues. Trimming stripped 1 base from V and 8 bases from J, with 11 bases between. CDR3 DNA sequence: TGCGCCAGCAGCCAAGGACAGATAGTAGAAAAACTGTTTTTT. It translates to CASSQGQIVEKLFF.

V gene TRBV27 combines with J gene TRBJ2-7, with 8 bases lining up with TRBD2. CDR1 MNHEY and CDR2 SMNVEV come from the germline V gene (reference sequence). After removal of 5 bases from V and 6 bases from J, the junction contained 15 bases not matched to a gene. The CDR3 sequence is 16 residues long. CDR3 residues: CASSTRGGGAPGEQYF. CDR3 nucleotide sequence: TGTGCCAGCAGTACCCGGGGGGGCGGGGCCCCCGGCGAGCAGTACTTC.

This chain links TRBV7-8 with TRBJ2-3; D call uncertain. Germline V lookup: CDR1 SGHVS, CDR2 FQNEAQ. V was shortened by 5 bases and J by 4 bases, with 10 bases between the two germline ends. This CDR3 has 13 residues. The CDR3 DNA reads TGTGCCAGCAGCCTTAACCTACCAGATACGCAGTATTTT. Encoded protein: CASSLNLPDTQYF.

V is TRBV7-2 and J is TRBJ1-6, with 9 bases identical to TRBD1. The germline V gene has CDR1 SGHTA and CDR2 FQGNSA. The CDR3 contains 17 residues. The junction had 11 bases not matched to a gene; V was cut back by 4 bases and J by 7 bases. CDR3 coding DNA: TGTGCCAGCAGCTCATACTTTGGGACAGGGTGGAATTCACCCCTCCACTTT. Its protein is CASSSYFGTGWNSPLHF.

CDR3 sequence reads: CAISEYSSLVETQYF. DNA for the CDR3: TGTGCCATCAGTGAGTACTCGAGTTTGGTGGAGACCCAGTACTTC. The V call is TRBV10-3, the J call TRBJ2-5, with D uncertain. CDR3 length: 15 residues. CDR1 ENHRY and CDR2 SYGVKD come from the germline V gene. Trimming shortened V by 1 base and J by 5 bases, and 14 bases separated the two germline ends.

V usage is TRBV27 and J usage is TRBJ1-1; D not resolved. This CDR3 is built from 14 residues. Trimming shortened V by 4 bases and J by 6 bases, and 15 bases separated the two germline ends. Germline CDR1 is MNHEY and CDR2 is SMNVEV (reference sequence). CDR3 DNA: TGTGCCAGCAGTTCAGACGTAGAGGCACCTGAAGCTTTCTTT. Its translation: CASSSDVEAPEAFF.

CDR3 amino acids: CASRKDRGITDTQYF. The CDR3 coding sequence is TGTGCCAGCAGGAAAGACAGGGGAATCACAGATACGCAGTATTTT. The rearrangement joins TRBV2 to TRBJ2-3; 8 positions agree with TRBD1. The J segment lost 2 bases and the V segment lost 6 bases, leaving 7 bases of the junction unmatched. Germline loops: CDR1 SNHLY, CDR2 FYNNEI. The CDR3 loop spans 15 amino acids.

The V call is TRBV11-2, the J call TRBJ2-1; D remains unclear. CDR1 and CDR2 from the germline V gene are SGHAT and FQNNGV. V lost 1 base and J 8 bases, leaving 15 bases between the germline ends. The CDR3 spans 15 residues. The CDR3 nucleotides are TGTGCCAGCAGCTTAGCGGTGTGGCAAGATGATGAGCAGTTCTTC. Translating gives CASSLAVWQDDEQFF.

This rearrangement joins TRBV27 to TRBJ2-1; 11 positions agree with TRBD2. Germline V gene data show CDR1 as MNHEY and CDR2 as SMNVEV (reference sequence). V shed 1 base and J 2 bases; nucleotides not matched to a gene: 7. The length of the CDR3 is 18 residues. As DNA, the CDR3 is TGTGCCAGCAGTTTATTGCGGCTAGCGGGAGGTACCTACAATGAGCAGTTCTTC. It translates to CASSLLRLAGGTYNEQFF.